Following are 16 T cell receptor beta chains from one sample sequenced in a study of T cell changes during pregnancy in multiple sclerosis. Repertoires were generated with immunoSEQ multiplex PCR, while TCRdb's copy carries only in-frame clones and drops some. The sample includes some 71,000 clones, about 92% of them seen just once. The material was peripheral blood, obtained after pregnancy. These receptors originate from a female donor with multiple sclerosis, enrolled in a pregnancy study.

The gene calls are TRBV25-1 and TRBJ2-3; weak D call: TRBD1 (6 bases). Germline-derived CDR1 and CDR2 are MGHDK and SYGVNS. V was clipped by 1 base and J by 1 base, with 12 bases between them. This CDR3 region has 16 residues. CDR3 region: CASSESIGQRTDTQYF. In nucleotides, the CDR3 is TGTGCCAGCAGTGAATCGATTGGACAGCGCACAGATACGCAGTATTTT.

The chain uses TRBV27 and TRBJ2-5; TRBD2 matches at 10 bases. Germline V lookup: CDR1 MNHEY, CDR2 SMNVEV (reference sequence). The CDR3 loop spans 15 amino acids. Losses at the gene ends were 6 bases for V and 4 bases for J; bases not matched to a gene: 8. The CDR3 is CASSKLAGEVETQYF. CDR3 DNA sequence: TGTGCCAGCAGCAAGCTAGCGGGAGAGGTAGAGACCCAGTACTTC.

The chain couples TRBV19 to TRBJ1-5; 11 bases line up with TRBD1. The CDR3 runs to 14 residues. The germline gives CDR1 LNHDA, CDR2 SQIVND (reference sequence). V was pared by 7 bases and J by 6 bases, with 5 bases of the junction left unmatched. The CDR3, as DNA: TGTGCCAGTACCCAGGACAGGGGGCCTCAGCCCCAGCATTTT. Translated, it gives CASTQDRGPQPQHF.

The V gene is TRBV10-2, the J gene TRBJ1-2; 10 bases map to TRBD1. Germline lookup yields CDR1 WSHSY and CDR2 SAAADI. Germline trimming cut 5 bases from V and 4 bases from J; bases unmatched to any gene: 10. The CDR3 length is 16 residues. CDR3 nucleotides: TGCGCCAGCAGTTTCCAACCCGGGACAGGGGCCTATGGCTACACCTTC. It specifies CASSFQPGTGAYGYTF.

The J gene is TRBJ2-7, the V gene TRBV13, with D tentatively TRBD1 (6 bases). V dropped 5 bases and J dropped 0 bases, with 8 bases sitting between them. The CDR3 extends over 13 amino acids. The V gene's germline CDR1 is PRHDT and CDR2 FYEKMQ (reference sequence). CDR3 coding DNA: TGTGCCAGCAGCCAGGGGAGCTCCTACGAGCAGTACTTC. Protein sequence: CASSQGSSYEQYF. Supplemented by reference TRBV13 and TRBJ2-7, the full variable domain reads AAGVIQSPRHLIKEKRETATLKCYPIPRHDTVYWYQQGPGQDPQFLISFYEKMQSDKGSIPDRFSAQQFSDYHSELNMSSLELGDSALYFCASSQGSSYEQYFGPGTRLTVT.

The chain has TRBV2 and TRBJ2-7; TRBD2 matches 9 bases. The length of the CDR3 is 14 residues. Trimming removed 9 bases from V and 0 bases from J; junction bases left unmatched: 6. From germline, CDR1 is SNHLY and CDR2 FYNNEI. The CDR3 sequence: CASRLAANSYEQYF. In DNA, the CDR3 is TGTGCCAGTCGACTAGCGGCAAACTCCTACGAGCAGTACTTC.

V usage is TRBV21-1 and J usage is TRBJ1-3; TRBD1 reflects the table's D call only, with no check against the DNA. TRBV21-1 is a pseudogene locus. The CDR3 is 14 amino acids. The CDR3 is CASSQKGVGNTIYF. Here the CDR3 DNA reads TGTGCCAGCAGCCAGAAGGGGGTTGGAAACACCATATATTTT.

This clone was detected only once. The chain has TRBV18 and TRBJ1-3; 7 nucleotides match TRBD1. V shed 2 bases, J shed 0 bases, and the junction held 1 base outside the gene matches. The CDR3 has 15 amino acids. Germline V gives CDR1 KGHSH, CDR2 LQKENI. The CDR3 sequence is CASSPTGDSGNTIYF. The CDR3 DNA sequence: TGTGCCAGCTCACCAACAGGGGACTCTGGAAACACCATATATTTT.

The chain links TRBV5-6 to TRBJ2-2, with TRBD2 matching over 10 bases. The V gene end was trimmed by 0 bases and the J gene end by 3 bases; junction bases not matched to a gene: 2. In germline, CDR1 is SGHDT, CDR2 YYEEEE. This CDR3 has 16 residues. The CDR3 DNA sequence: TGTGCCAGCAGCTTGGTTCTAGCGGGGGACACCGGGGAGCTGTTTTTT. Translated: CASSLVLAGDTGELFF.

The chain recombines TRBV7-2 with TRBJ2-6; 8 bases map to TRBD2. Germline CDR1 reads SGHTA; CDR2 reads FQGNSA. Trimming cost V 8 bases and J 2 bases; bases outside gene matches: 2. This CDR3 is 14 amino acids long. Written as DNA, the CDR3 is TGTGCCAGCGCGACTAGCGCTGGGGCCAACGTCCTGACTTTC. Translation: CASATSAGANVLTF.

The rearrangement links TRBV6-1 to TRBJ2-3, with TRBD2 matching over 12 bases. The CDR3 runs 21 residues. Germline values: CDR1 MNHNS, CDR2 SASEGT. The V gene end was trimmed by 2 bases and the J gene end by 2 bases; junction bases not matched to a gene: 17. The CDR3 DNA follows: TGTGCCAGCAGTGAACTGCCTACTAGCGGGAGGCTAGCGTCCTTCACAGATACGCAGTATTTT. It translates to CASSELPTSGRLASFTDTQYF.

CDR3: CSVGQANTEAFF. In nucleotides, the CDR3 is TGCAGCGTTGGGCAGGCGAACACTGAAGCTTTCTTT. This rearrangement joins TRBV29-1 to TRBJ1-1; D not certain. Trimming stripped 4 bases from V and 1 base from J, with 7 bases between. This CDR3 spans 12 amino acids. Germline CDR1 reads SQVTM; CDR2 reads ANQGSEA.

This chain links TRBV6-4 with TRBJ2-1; 7 positions match TRBD2. CDR3 size: 15 residues. Germline CDR1 is MRHNA and CDR2 is SNTAGT. With 0 bases clipped from V and 8 bases from J, the junction kept 7 bases outside the gene matches. The CDR3 reads CASSDSGGSGDEQFF. CDR3 DNA: TGTGCCAGCAGTGACTCTGGCGGGAGTGGGGATGAGCAGTTCTTC.

The rearrangement links TRBV5-4 to TRBJ1-3; 7 bases align to TRBD1. The CDR3 runs to 14 residues. V gave up 4 bases and J gave up 4 bases; unmatched junction bases: 5. Germline CDR1 and CDR2: SGHNT and YYREEE (reference sequence). CDR3 amino acids: CASSLTGTGNTIYF. CDR3 in DNA: TGTGCCAGCAGCCTGACAGGGACCGGAAACACCATATATTTT.

This rearrangement joins TRBV5-4 to TRBJ2-3; TRBD2 matches at 11 bases. This CDR3 comprises 17 residues. V was clipped by 4 bases and J by 0 bases; unmatched bases: 7. Germline CDR1 is SGHNT and CDR2 is YYREEE (reference sequence). The CDR3 DNA follows: TGTGCCAGCAGCCCCCCCGGACTAGCGGGCAGCACAGATACGCAGTATTTT. Protein product: CASSPPGLAGSTDTQYF.

The CDR3 coding sequence is TGTGCCAGCAGCGCCGAAACTAGCGGGAGGGCTGGTGAGCAGTTCTTC. Amino acid sequence: CASSAETSGRAGEQFF. The rearrangement uses TRBV9 and TRBJ2-1; 13 positions agree with TRBD2. The V segment lost 3 bases and the J segment 9 bases; nucleotides outside the gene matches: 9. The CDR3 length is 16 residues. Germline CDR1 SGDLS, CDR2 YYNGEE.